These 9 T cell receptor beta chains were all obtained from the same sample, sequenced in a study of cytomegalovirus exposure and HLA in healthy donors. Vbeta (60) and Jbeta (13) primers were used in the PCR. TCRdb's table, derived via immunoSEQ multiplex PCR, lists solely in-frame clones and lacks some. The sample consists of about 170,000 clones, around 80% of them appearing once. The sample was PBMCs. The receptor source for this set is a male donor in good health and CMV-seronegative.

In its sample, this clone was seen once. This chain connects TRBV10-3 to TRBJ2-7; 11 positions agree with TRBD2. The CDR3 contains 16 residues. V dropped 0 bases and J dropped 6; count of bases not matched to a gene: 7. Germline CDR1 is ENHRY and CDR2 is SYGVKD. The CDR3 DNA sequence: TGTGCCATCAGTGAGTCGGGTCTAGCGGGGGGCGGCGAGCAGTACTTC. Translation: CAISESGLAGGGEQYF.

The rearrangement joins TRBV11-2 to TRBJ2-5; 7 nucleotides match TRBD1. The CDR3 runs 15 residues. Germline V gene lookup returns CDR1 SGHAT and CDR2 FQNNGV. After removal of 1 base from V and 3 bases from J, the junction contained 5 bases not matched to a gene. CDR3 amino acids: CASSLGGTEEETQYF. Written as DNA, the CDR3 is TGTGCCAGCAGCTTAGGGGGGACAGAGGAAGAGACCCAGTACTTC.

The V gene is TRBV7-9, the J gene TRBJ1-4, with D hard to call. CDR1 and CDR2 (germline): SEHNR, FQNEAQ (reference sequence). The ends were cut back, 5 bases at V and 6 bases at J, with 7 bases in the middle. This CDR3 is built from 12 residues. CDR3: CASSPRYEKLFF. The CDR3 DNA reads TGTGCCAGCAGCCCCCGTTATGAAAAACTGTTTTTT.

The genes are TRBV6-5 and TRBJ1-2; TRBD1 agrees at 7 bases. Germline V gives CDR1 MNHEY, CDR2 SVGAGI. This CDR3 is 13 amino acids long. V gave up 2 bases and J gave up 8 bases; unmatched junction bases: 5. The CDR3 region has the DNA TGTGCCAGCAGTTACCAGGGGGTACGGGGCTACACCTTC. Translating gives CASSYQGVRGYTF.

Here the CDR3 DNA reads TGTGCCAGCAGCCTCCGTCCGGGACAGGTGAATTCTGGGGCCAACGTCCTGACTTTC. This codes for CASSLRPGQVNSGANVLTF. The chain combines TRBV5-6 with TRBJ2-6; 8 bases fit TRBD1. V lost 4 bases, J lost 1 base, and 13 bases stayed unmatched. CDR1 is SGHDT and CDR2 is YYEEEE in the germline V gene. The length of the CDR3 is 19 residues.

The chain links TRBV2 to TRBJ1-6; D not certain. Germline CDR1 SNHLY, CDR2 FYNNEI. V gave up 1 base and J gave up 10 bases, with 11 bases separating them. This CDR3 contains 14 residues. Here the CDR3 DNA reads TGTGCCAGCAGTGAAGACGAGTCGAAATCACCCCTCCACTTT. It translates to CASSEDESKSPLHF.

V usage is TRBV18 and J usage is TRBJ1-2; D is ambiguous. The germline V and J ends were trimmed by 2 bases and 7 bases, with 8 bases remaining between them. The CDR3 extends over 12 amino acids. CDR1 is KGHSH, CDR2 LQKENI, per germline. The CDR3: CASSPGEGGYTF. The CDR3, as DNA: TGTGCCAGCTCACCAGGGGAGGGTGGCTACACCTTC. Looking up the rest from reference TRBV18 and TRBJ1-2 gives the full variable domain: NAGVMQNPRHLVRRRGQEARLRCSPMKGHSHVYWYRQLPEEGLKFMVYLQKENIIDESGMPKERFSAEFPKEGPSILRIQQVVRGDSAAYFCASSPGEGGYTFGSGTRLTVV.

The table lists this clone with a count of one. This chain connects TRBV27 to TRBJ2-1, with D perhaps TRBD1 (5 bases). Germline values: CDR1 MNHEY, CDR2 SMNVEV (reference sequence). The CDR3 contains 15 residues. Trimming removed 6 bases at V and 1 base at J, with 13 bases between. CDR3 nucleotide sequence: TGTGCCAGCAGCTTCAGGGCTTTGTCCTACAATGAGCAGTTCTTC. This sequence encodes CASSFRALSYNEQFF.

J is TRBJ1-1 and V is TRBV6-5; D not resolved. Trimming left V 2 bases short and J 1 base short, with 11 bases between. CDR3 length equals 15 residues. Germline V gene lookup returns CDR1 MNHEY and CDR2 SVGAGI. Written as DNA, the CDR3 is TGTGCCAGCAGTTACCTCGGGGTCGGGAACACTGAAGCTTTCTTT. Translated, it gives CASSYLGVGNTEAFF.